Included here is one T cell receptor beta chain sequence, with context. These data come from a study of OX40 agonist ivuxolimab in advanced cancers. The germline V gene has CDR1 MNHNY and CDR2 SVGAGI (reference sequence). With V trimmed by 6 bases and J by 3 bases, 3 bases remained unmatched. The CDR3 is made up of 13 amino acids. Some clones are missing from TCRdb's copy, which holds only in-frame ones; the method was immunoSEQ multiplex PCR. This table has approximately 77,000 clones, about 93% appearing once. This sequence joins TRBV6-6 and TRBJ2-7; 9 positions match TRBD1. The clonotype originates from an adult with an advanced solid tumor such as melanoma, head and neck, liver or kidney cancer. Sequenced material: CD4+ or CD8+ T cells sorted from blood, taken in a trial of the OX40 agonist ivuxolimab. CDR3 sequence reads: CASRGDRDYEQYF. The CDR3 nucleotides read TGTGCCAGCAGGGGGGACAGGGACTACGAGCAGTACTTC.